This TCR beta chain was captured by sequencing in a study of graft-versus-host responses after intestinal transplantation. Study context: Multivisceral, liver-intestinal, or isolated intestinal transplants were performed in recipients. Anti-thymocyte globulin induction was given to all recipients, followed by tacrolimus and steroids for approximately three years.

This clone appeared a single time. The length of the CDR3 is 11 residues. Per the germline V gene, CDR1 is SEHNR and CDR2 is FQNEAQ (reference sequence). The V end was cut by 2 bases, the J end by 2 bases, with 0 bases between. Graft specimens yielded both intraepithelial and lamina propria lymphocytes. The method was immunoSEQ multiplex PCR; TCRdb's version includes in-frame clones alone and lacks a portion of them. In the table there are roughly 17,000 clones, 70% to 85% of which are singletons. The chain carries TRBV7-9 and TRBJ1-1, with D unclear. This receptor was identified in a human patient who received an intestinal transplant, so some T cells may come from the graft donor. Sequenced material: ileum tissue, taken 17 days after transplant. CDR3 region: CASSLNTEAFF. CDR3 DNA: TGTGCCAGCAGCTTAAACACTGAAGCTTTCTTT. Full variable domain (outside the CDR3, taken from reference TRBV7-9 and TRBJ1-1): DTGVSQNPRHKITKRGQNVTFRCDPISEHNRLYWYRQTLGQGPEFLTYFQNEAQLEKSRLLSDRFSAERPKGSFSTLEIQRTEQGDSAMYLCASSLNTEAFFGQGTRLTVV.